Presented here are 8 T cell receptor beta chains from one specimen sequenced in a study of T-cell reconstitution after alpha-beta-depleted transplantation in children. The authors prepared the TCRbeta library with unique molecular identifiers. Each CDR3 protein gets one entry after TCRdb re-called the PCR reads with MiXCR. The table shows approximately 91,000 distinct CDR3 sequences, with roughly 8% occurring only once. This specimen consisted of PBMCs from the stem cell graft donor, obtained from the stem cell graft. Every receptor here comes from a human donor who donated a stem cell graft to a child with congenital amegakaryocytic thrombocytopenia.

The chain uses TRBV2 and TRBJ1-6; D is unclear. The CDR3 consists of 12 residues. With 5 bases removed from V and 13 bases from J, the gap between germline ends came to 12 bases. Germline V gene data show CDR1 as SNHLY and CDR2 as FYNNEI. CDR3 loop: CASSPLGGPLHF. CDR3 nucleotide sequence: TGTGCCAGCAGTCCCCTGGGAGGTCCCCTCCACTTT. Drawing the rest from reference TRBV2 and TRBJ1-6, the complete variable domain is EPEVTQTPSHQVTQMGQEVILRCVPISNHLYFYWYRQILGQKVEFLVSFYNNEISEKSEIFDDQFSVERPDGSNFTLKIRSTKLEDSAMYFCASSPLGGPLHFGNGTRLTVT.

Within the sample, this clonotype is medium-sized. This chain joins TRBV29-1 and TRBJ2-7; 8 bases match TRBD2. The V gene end was trimmed by 4 bases and the J gene end by 2 bases; junction bases not matched to a gene: 4. Germline V gene lookup returns CDR1 SQVTM and CDR2 ANQGSEA. The CDR3 is made up of 13 amino acids. The DNA of the CDR3 is TGCAGCGTTGCCCGGGGGGGTGCCTACGAGCAGTACTTC. Protein sequence: CSVARGGAYEQYF.

This clonotype was seen ten or more times. The rearrangement uses TRBV4-1 and TRBJ2-3; D gene unclear. Germline loops: CDR1 MGHRA, CDR2 YSYEKL. This CDR3 spans 13 amino acids. Trimming shortened V by 4 bases and J by 6 bases, and 11 bases separated the two germline ends. CDR3 bases: TGCGCCAGCAGCCTCCCTGAGGAGGATACGCAGTATTTT. This translates into CASSLPEEDTQYF.

This clonotype has ten or more counts. The V gene is TRBV5-1, the J gene TRBJ1-2; D is ambiguous. V was pared by 1 base and J by 0 bases, with 7 bases between. The germline V gene encodes CDR1 SGHRS and CDR2 YFSETQ. This CDR3 region has 14 residues. This CDR3 is CASSLSQPNYGYTF. In nucleotides, the CDR3 is TGCGCCAGCAGCTTGAGCCAGCCTAACTATGGCTACACCTTC.

J is TRBJ1-6 and V is TRBV28; unclear D gene. CDR1 MDHEN and CDR2 SYDVKM come from the germline V gene. V was trimmed by 5 bases and J by 7 bases, leaving 15 bases between them. This CDR3 is 15 amino acids long. The CDR3 sequence is CASSPAVAGNSPLHF. The CDR3 DNA follows: TGTGCCAGCAGTCCCGCGGTTGCGGGAAATTCACCCCTCCACTTT. The full variable domain, in which reference TRBV28 and TRBJ1-6 provide the parts outside the CDR3, is DVKVTQSSRYLVKRTGEKVFLECVQDMDHENMFWYRQDPGLGLRLIYFSYDVKMKEKGDIPEGYSVSREKKERFSLILESASTNQTSMYLCASSPAVAGNSPLHFGNGTRLTVT.

This clonotype was counted ten times or more. The V gene is TRBV2, the J gene TRBJ2-2; tentatively, D is TRBD2 (5 bases). Trimming took 6 bases from V and 7 from J, leaving 12 bases between them. Germline V lookup: CDR1 SNHLY, CDR2 FYNNEI. This CDR3 region has 13 residues. For the CDR3, the DNA is TGTGCCAGCAGCTACGGTACTAGCGGGGAGCTGTTTTTT. Amino acids: CASSYGTSGELFF.

This clonotype was observed at least ten times. The gene calls are TRBV20-1 and TRBJ2-5, with TRBD2 matching over 7 bases. From germline, CDR1 is DFQATT and CDR2 SNEGSKA (reference sequence). The V segment lost 2 bases and the J segment 3 bases; nucleotides outside the gene matches: 3. This CDR3 has 13 amino acids. The chain's CDR3 is CSARRLAEETQYF. Here the CDR3 DNA reads TGCAGTGCTAGACGTCTAGCGGAAGAGACCCAGTACTTC.

This clonotype was seen only once. A read error may explain this, as a much larger clone is one base away. J is TRBJ2-1 and V is TRBV14; no clear D gene. The ends were cut back, 4 bases at V and 6 bases at J, with 16 bases in the middle. Germline V gene lookup returns CDR1 SGHDN and CDR2 FVKESK. This CDR3 contains 15 residues. DNA of the CDR3: TGTGCCAGCAGCCTCCTGGAAACGGGCCGCAATGAGCAGTTCTTC. This codes for CASSLLETGRNEQFF.